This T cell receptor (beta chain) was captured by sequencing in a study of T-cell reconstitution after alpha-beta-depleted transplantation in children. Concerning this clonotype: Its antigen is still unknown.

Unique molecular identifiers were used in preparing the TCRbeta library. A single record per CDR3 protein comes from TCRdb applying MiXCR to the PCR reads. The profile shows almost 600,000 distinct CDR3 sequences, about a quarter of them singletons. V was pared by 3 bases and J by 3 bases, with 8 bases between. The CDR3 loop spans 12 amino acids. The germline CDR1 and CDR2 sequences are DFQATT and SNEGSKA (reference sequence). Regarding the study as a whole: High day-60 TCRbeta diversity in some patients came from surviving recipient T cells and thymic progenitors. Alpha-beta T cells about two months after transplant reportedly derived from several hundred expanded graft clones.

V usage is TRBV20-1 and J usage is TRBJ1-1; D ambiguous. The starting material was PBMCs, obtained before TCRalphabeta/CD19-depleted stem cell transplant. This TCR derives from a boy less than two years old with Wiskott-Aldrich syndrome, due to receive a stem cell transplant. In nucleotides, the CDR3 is TGCAGTGCTAGCAGATCGTACACTGAAGCTTTCTTT. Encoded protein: CSASRSYTEAFF.